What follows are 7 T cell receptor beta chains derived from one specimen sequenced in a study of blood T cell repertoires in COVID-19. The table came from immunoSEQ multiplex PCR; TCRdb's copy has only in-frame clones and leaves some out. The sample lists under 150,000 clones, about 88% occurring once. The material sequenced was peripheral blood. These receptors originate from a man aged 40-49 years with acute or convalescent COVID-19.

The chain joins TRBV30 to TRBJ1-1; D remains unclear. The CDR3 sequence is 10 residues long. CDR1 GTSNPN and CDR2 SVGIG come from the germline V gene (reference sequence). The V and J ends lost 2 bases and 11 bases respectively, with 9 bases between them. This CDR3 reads CAWSRSVAFF. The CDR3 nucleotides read TGTGCCTGGAGTCGTTCGGTTGCTTTCTTT.

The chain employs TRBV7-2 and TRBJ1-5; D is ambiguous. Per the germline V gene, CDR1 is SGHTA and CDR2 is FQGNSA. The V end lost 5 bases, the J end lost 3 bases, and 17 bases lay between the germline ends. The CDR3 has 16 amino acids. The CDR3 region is CASSPRSSGNNQPQHF. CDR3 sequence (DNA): TGTGCCAGCAGCCCCCGATCTTCAGGTAACAATCAGCCCCAGCATTTT. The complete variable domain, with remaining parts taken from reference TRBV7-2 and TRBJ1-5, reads GAGVSQSPSNKVTEKGKDVELRCDPISGHTALYWYRQSLGQGLEFLIYFQGNSAPDKSGLPSDRFSAERTGGSVSTLTIQRTQQEDSAVYLCASSPRSSGNNQPQHFGDGTRLSIL.

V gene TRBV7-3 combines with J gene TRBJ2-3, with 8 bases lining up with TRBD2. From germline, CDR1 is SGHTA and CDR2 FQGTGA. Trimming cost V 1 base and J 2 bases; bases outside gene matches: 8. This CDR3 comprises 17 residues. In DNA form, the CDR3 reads TGTGCCAGCAGCTTAAATTTTGCCGGGGGGGCCACAGATACGCAGTATTTT. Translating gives CASSLNFAGGATDTQYF.

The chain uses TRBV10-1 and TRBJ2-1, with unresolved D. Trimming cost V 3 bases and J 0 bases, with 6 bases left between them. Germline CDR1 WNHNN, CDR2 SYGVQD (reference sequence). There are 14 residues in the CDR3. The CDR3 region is CASSEDNSYNEQFF. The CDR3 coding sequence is TGCGCCAGCAGTGAAGACAACTCCTACAATGAGCAGTTCTTC.

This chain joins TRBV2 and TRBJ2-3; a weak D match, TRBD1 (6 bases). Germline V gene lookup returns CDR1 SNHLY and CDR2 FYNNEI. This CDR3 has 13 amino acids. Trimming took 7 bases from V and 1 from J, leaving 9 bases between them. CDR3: CASNGQRTDTQYF. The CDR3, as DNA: TGTGCCAGCAACGGACAGCGCACAGATACGCAGTATTTT.

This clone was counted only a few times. Here the CDR3 reads CASSYTTGRNYGYTF. The CDR3 DNA is TGTGCCAGCAGTTACACAACCGGGAGAAACTATGGCTACACCTTC. The chain joins TRBV6-6 to TRBJ1-2; D unclear. Germline lookup yields CDR1 MNHNY and CDR2 SVGAGI (reference sequence). The CDR3 is 15 amino acids. Trimming removed 2 bases from V and 2 bases from J, with 12 bases in between.

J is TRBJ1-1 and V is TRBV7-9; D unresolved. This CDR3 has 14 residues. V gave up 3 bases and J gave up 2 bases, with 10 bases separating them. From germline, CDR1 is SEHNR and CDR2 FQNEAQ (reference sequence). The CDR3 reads CASSFTADNTEAFF. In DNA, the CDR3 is TGTGCCAGCAGCTTCACGGCGGATAACACTGAAGCTTTCTTT.